This TCR beta chain is drawn from a study of T cells in Graves' hyperthyroidism and ophthalmopathy. Study information: Once the initial diagnosis was made, peripheral blood was obtained before any treatment. Study findings and constraints: In validation, the model predicted ophthalmopathy. These predictions came a median roughly six months before onset. Most clonotypes expanded in thyroid above 0.001 were likewise present in blood.

Together with thyroid ultrasound, orbital computed tomography, serum thyroxine and TRAb, clinical symptoms were used for diagnoses. This CDR3 is 19 amino acids long. V gave up 5 bases and J gave up 1 base, with 24 bases separating them. Germline loops: CDR1 SEHNR, CDR2 FQNEAQ (reference sequence). This clonotype has just a few counts. The antigen is not known. Amplification of TCR beta CDR3 regions used RNA as the template. The HTBI primer set served for first-round RT-PCR of the TCR CDR3. Each CDR3 protein is one row after TCRdb ran MiXCR on the multiplex PCR reads. The sample lists approximately 740,000 distinct CDR3 sequences, 13% to 15% occurring once.

This receptor was identified in a woman aged 18-29 years with Graves' hyperthyroidism. The V gene is TRBV7-9, the J gene TRBJ1-3; perhaps TRBD1 as D (6 bases). Input material: blood. The CDR3 DNA follows: TGTGCCAGCAGCGGGGTAGGGGGACCGACTTCGACTTCTGGAAACACCATATATTTT. Amino acid sequence: CASSGVGGPTSTSGNTIYF.